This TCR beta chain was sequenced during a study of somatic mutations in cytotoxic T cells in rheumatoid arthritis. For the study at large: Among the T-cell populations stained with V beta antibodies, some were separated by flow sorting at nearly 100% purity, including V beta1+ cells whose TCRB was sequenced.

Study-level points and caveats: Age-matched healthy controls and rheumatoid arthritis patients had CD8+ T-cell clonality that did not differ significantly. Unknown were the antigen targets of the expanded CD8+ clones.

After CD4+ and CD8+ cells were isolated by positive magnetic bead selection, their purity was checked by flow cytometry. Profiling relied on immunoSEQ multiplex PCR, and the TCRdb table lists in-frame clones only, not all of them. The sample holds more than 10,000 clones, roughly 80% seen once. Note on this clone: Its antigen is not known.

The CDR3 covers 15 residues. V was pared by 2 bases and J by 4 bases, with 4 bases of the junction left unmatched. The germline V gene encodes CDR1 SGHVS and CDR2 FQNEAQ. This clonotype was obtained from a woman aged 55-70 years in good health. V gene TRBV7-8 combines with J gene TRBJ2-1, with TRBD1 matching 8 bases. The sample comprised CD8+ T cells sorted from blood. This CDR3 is CASSLPGGQYNEQFF. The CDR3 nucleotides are TGTGCCAGCAGCTTACCAGGGGGCCAGTACAATGAGCAGTTCTTC.